The TCR beta chain described here comes from a study of blood T cell repertoires in COVID-19. Across the study: Sites in the United States, Italy and Spain provided acute and convalescent COVID-19 samples.

This table comes from immunoSEQ multiplex PCR, and its TCRdb copy is limited to in-frame clones, with some not included. The repertoire consists of 110,000 to 150,000 clones, with around 87% occurring once and the leading ten covering over 9%. CDR1 and CDR2 (germline): ENHRY, SYGVKD. This CDR3 is built from 15 residues. After removal of 7 bases from V and 5 bases from J, the junction contained 9 bases not matched to a gene. This clone showed up just once. Recovered status applied to Cohort 3 donors who had two consecutive negative PCRs. It also applied to those with clearance or with symptom resolution.

The material sequenced was PBMCs or T cells enriched from blood (not recorded which). The receptor was isolated from a man aged 55 to 70 who had recovered from COVID-19. The chain recombines TRBV10-3 with TRBJ1-1; 11 positions match TRBD1. The CDR3: CAITGGTGGHTEAFF. CDR3 DNA: TGTGCCATCACCGGGGGGACAGGGGGTCATACTGAAGCTTTCTTT.